The rows below give T cell receptor beta chains drawn from one sample of a study of blood T cell repertoires in COVID-19. Here immunoSEQ multiplex PCR was the method, and the copy in TCRdb shows in-frame clones only, minus some. This sample has approximately 210,000 clones, with about 84% found just once. Sample: PBMCs or T cells enriched from blood (not recorded which). Receptors originate from a man in his thirties or forties with acute COVID-19. Each CDR3 is given with its conserved first and last residue. Fields, in order: clone size, CDR3 length, V gene, D gene, J gene, CDR3 protein, CDR3 DNA. A D gene is named only where the DNA matches it firmly. The listing skips clone size in some rows; elsewhere it reads once, few, many or a size class.

>.|18|TRBV5-1|.|TRBJ2-3
CASSLEGSRGMSTDTQYF
TGCGCCAGCAGCTTGGAGGGTAGCCGCGGGATGAGCACAGATACGCAGTATTTT
>.|13|TRBV29-1|.|TRBJ2-7
CSVPWGGIYEQYF
TGCAGCGTTCCCTGGGGCGGGATCTACGAGCAGTACTTC
>.|13|TRBV27|.|TRBJ2-3
CASSFGGTDTQYF
TGTGCCAGCAGTTTTGGAGGCACAGATACGCAGTATTTT
>.|16|TRBV19|TRBD2|TRBJ2-3
CASSPRGAGGPDTQYF
TGTGCCAGTAGTCCCAGGGGAGCGGGGGGGCCCGATACGCAGTATTTT
>.|13|TRBV5-1|.|TRBJ2-5
CASTPEGWETQYF
TGCGCCAGCACCCCAGAGGGTTGGGAGACCCAGTACTTC
>.|19|TRBV6-6|.|TRBJ2-6
CASSLGMGRGFSGANVLTF
TGTGCCAGCAGTCTGGGGATGGGTCGGGGTTTCTCTGGGGCCAACGTCCTGACTTTC
>.|13|TRBV2|.|TRBJ1-1
CASTREGRTEAFF
TGTGCCAGCACCCGAGAGGGCCGCACTGAAGCTTTCTTT
>.|13|TRBV6-1|.|TRBJ2-7
CASSDWQVHEQYF
TGTGCCAGCAGTGATTGGCAGGTACACGAGCAGTACTTC
>.|14|TRBV6-5|.|TRBJ1-2
CASKPRGGNYGYTF
TGTGCCAGCAAACCCCGGGGGGGGAACTATGGCTACACCTTC
>.|15|TRBV3-1/TRBV3-2|.|TRBJ2-3
CASSRELLGADTQYF
TGTGCCAGCAGCCGGGAGCTACTAGGAGCAGATACGCAGTATTTT
>.|16|TRBV19|TRBD2|TRBJ2-3
CASTRTSGGAADTQYF
TGTGCCAGTACCAGGACTAGCGGGGGGGCGGCAGATACGCAGTATTTT
>.|16|TRBV5-1|TRBD1|TRBJ1-1
CASSISTGLMNTEAFF
TGCGCCAGCAGCATTTCGACAGGGCTCATGAACACTGAAGCTTTCTTT
>.|13|TRBV7-2|.|TRBJ1-5
CASSLTVNQPQHF
TGTGCCAGCAGCCTCACGGTCAATCAGCCCCAGCATTTT
>.|13|TRBV9|.|TRBJ2-5
CASSVSGWETQYF
TGTGCCAGCAGCGTATCCGGTTGGGAGACCCAGTACTTC
>few|14|TRBV28|.|TRBJ2-5
CASKGPSVTETQYF
TGTGCCAGCAAAGGGCCTAGCGTTACAGAGACCCAGTACTTC
>.|16|TRBV5-1|TRBD1|TRBJ2-7
CASSPGQGAISYEQYF
TGCGCCAGCAGCCCAGGACAGGGGGCAATATCCTACGAGCAGTACTTC
>.|14|TRBV2|.|TRBJ1-2
CASERDGANYGYTF
TGTGCCAGCGAGAGGGATGGGGCTAACTATGGCTACACCTTC
>.|16|TRBV19|TRBD2|TRBJ2-5
CASAGAGATNRETQYF
TGTGCTTCAGCCGGAGCGGGGGCCACGAATAGGGAGACCCAGTACTTC
>.|14|TRBV6-4|TRBD2|TRBJ2-2
CASSLAGNTGELFF
TGTGCCAGCAGTCTAGCGGGAAACACCGGGGAGCTGTTTTTT
>.|13|TRBV30|TRBD1|TRBJ2-2
CAWNGQGVGELFF
TGTGCCTGGAATGGACAGGGGGTCGGGGAGCTGTTTTTT
>many|17|TRBV27|TRBD1|TRBJ1-5
CASRAGQGLYSNQPQHF
TGTGCCAGCAGGGCGGGACAGGGGCTCTATAGCAATCAGCCCCAGCATTTT
>.|16|TRBV5-1|.|TRBJ1-1
CASSLQAGVLNTEAFF
TGCGCCAGCAGCCTCCAAGCGGGGGTCCTTAACACTGAAGCTTTCTTT
>.|18|TRBV5-5|TRBD1|TRBJ2-3
CASRTLHMDRVKTDTQYF
TGTGCCAGCAGGACACTACATATGGACAGGGTGAAGACAGATACGCAGTATTTT
>.|10|TRBV10-3|.|TRBJ2-5
CAIRSEEEYF
TGTGCCATTAGGTCCGAAGAGGAGTACTTC
>.|14|TRBV6-5|TRBD1|TRBJ1-5
CASSPGQGNQPQHF
TGTGCCAGCAGTCCGGGACAGGGCAATCAGCCCCAGCATTTT
>once|16|TRBV5-5|TRBD1|TRBJ2-3
CASSLAAGGYTDTQYF
TGTGCCAGCAGCTTGGCCGCAGGGGGCTACACAGATACGCAGTATTTT
>.|14|TRBV30|TRBD1|TRBJ1-2
CAWRTTGTNYGYTF
TGTGCCTGGAGAACGACAGGGACCAACTATGGCTACACCTTC
>.|17|TRBV19|TRBD1|TRBJ1-2
CASSIPGQGPANYGYTF
TGTGCCAGTAGTATTCCGGGACAGGGGCCCGCTAACTATGGCTACACCTTC
>.|14|TRBV3-1/TRBV3-2|.|TRBJ1-1
CASRQGSRNTEAFF
TGTGCCAGCAGGCAGGGGTCTAGGAACACTGAAGCTTTCTTT
>.|13|TRBV5-1|.|TRBJ1-1
CASSLSVNTEAFF
TGCGCCAGCAGCTTGTCGGTGAACACTGAAGCTTTCTTT
>.|15|TRBV9|TRBD2|TRBJ2-5
CASSETASGTETQYF
TGTGCCAGCAGCGAGACGGCTAGCGGAACGGAGACCCAGTACTTC
>.|11|TRBV19|.|TRBJ2-5
CASSSGETQYF
TGTGCCAGTTCCTCAGGCGAGACCCAGTACTTC
>once|12|TRBV3-1/TRBV3-2|.|TRBJ2-7
CASSPGSYEQYF
TGTGCCAGCAGCCCAGGCTCCTACGAGCAGTACTTC
>.|13|TRBV5-5|.|TRBJ2-7
CASSLRDNYEQYF
TGTGCCAGCAGCCTCCGGGACAACTACGAGCAGTACTTC
>.|16|TRBV9|TRBD1|TRBJ1-3
CASSNNRGSSGNTIYF
TGTGCCAGCAGCAATAACAGGGGGTCCTCTGGAAACACCATATATTTT
>.|14|TRBV2|.|TRBJ1-2
CASNNGGTDYGYTF
TGTGCCAGCAACAACGGGGGGACGGACTATGGCTACACCTTC
>once|12|TRBV10-3|TRBD1|TRBJ2-7
CAISERTGEQYF
TGTGCCATCAGTGAGCGGACAGGCGAGCAGTACTTC
>.|15|TRBV10-2|TRBD2|TRBJ2-1
CASSGLADMINEQFF
TGCGCCAGCAGTGGACTAGCGGACATGATAAATGAGCAGTTCTTC
>.|13|TRBV14|TRBD1|TRBJ1-2
CASSQAGQGGYTF
TGTGCCAGCAGCCAAGCCGGACAGGGTGGCTACACCTTC
>few|16|TRBV6-5|TRBD1|TRBJ1-1
CASSSIRTGGNTEAFF
TGTGCCAGCAGTTCTATAAGGACAGGGGGGAACACTGAAGCTTTCTTT
>.|14|TRBV28|TRBD1|TRBJ2-3
CASSGDSVTDTQYF
TGTGCCAGCAGTGGGGACAGTGTCACAGATACGCAGTATTTT
>.|16|TRBV9|.|TRBJ1-1
CASSVVTGGLATEAFF
TGTGCCAGCAGCGTAGTAACCGGAGGGTTGGCCACTGAAGCTTTCTTT
>once|14|TRBV27|TRBD1|TRBJ1-5
CASSLGTGGQPQHF
TGTGCCAGCAGTCTCGGGACAGGGGGGCAGCCCCAGCATTTT
>.|13|TRBV6-6|.|TRBJ1-3
CASSLGAGNTIYF
TGTGCCAGCAGTCTAGGGGCAGGAAACACCATATATTTT
>.|13|TRBV2|TRBD2|TRBJ2-7
CASSGLAGNEQYF
TGTGCCAGCAGTGGACTAGCGGGGAATGAGCAGTACTTC
>.|15|TRBV27|TRBD2|TRBJ2-1
CASSFSGGTNNEQFF
TGTGCCAGCAGTTTTAGCGGGGGGACCAACAATGAGCAGTTCTTC
>few|11|TRBV24-1|.|TRBJ1-4
CATSLTIGVFF
TGTGCCACCAGCTTAACTATAGGGGTGTTTTTT
>.|15|TRBV5-1|TRBD1|TRBJ2-3
CASSAQGGVTDTQYF
TGCGCCAGCAGCGCACAGGGGGGCGTCACAGATACGCAGTATTTT
>.|13|TRBV19|.|TRBJ1-6
CASSPLVGSPLHF
TGTGCCAGTAGTCCCCTCGTCGGTTCACCCCTCCACTTT
>.|13|TRBV14|.|TRBJ1-2
CASSQDLQGAYTF
TGTGCCAGCAGCCAAGATCTCCAGGGCGCCTACACCTTC
>.|15|TRBV3-1/TRBV3-2|TRBD2|TRBJ2-7
CASSHSSGEKYEQYF
TGTGCCAGCAGCCATTCTAGCGGAGAAAAATACGAGCAGTACTTC
>.|14|TRBV5-1|.|TRBJ2-5
CASSRTSQVETQYF
TGCGCCAGCAGCCGTACTAGTCAAGTCGAGACCCAGTACTTC
>.|15|TRBV5-1|.|TRBJ1-1
CASSPAGEGVSEAFF
TGCGCCAGCAGCCCGGCGGGAGAAGGGGTCTCTGAAGCTTTCTTT
>few|15|TRBV28|.|TRBJ1-5
CASSLMGGGNQPQHF
TGTGCCAGCAGTTTAATGGGGGGGGGCAATCAGCCCCAGCATTTT
>.|16|TRBV19|.|TRBJ2-7
CASSIYHGGFSYEQYF
TGTGCCAGTAGCATATATCACGGCGGCTTCTCCTACGAGCAGTACTTC
>many|15|TRBV27|.|TRBJ1-1
CASSTWESYGTEAFF
TGTGCCAGCAGTACCTGGGAGAGCTACGGCACTGAAGCTTTCTTT